The present TCR beta chain was sequenced within a study of T cell repertoires in cytomegalovirus infection. About the research overall: Recently identified HLA-C-restricted CMV epitopes were among the peptides used. Public TCR beta signature analysis indicated the presence of both CMV infection and matching HLA type. Notes on the study in general: The study identified carriers of CMV plus the relevant HLA from cumulative public TCR beta family frequency. There were HLA-C-restricted CMV-specific TCR beta clonotypes dominating the ex vivo response.

Worth noting for this clonotype: Its antigen is currently unknown.

One entry per CDR3 protein, called by TCRdb with MiXCR from the reads. The sample lists approximately 120,000 distinct CDR3 sequences; more than 25% were seen once. Trimming cost V 7 bases and J 4 bases; bases outside gene matches: 9. CDR3 length equals 16 residues. The V call is TRBV12-3 or TRBV12-4, the J call TRBJ2-3; TRBD2 aligns across 12 bases. The sample here was CD8+ T cells from cultured PBMCs, taken from culture after CMV antigen stimulation. This receptor was taken from a human donor in good health (CMV status not recorded). Some clones in this sample may be carry-over from other donors' samples. CDR3 nucleotides: TGTGCCAGCATCTACTCTAGCGGGGGGGCACCAGATACGCAGTATTTT. Translation: CASIYSSGGAPDTQYF.